This entry features one T cell receptor beta chain sequence. Cells were sorted from thawed PBMC rested overnight and stained with GMM-loaded CD1B tetramer, viability dye and anti-CD3. The CD1B tetramers carried C32 glucose monomycolate purified from Rhodococcus equi. PBMC for tetramer sorting were first depleted of CD14-expressing monocytes. The protocol was immunoSEQ multiplex PCR, while the TCRdb copy is restricted to in-frame clones and leaves out a portion. The sample carries roughly 59,000 clones, about four fifths recorded once. The data stem from a study of T cells in tuberculosis. This sequence originates from an adult woman with latent tuberculosis. The sequencing sample was made of CD1b-GMM tetramer-negative cells sorted from PBMCs.

In nucleotides, the CDR3 is TGTGCCAGCAACGATGGGGGGGGCCTTTATAGCAATCAGCCCCAGCATTTT. Its protein product is CASNDGGGLYSNQPQHF. This chain links TRBV2 with TRBJ1-5; tentative D call: TRBD1 (6 bases). The germline gives CDR1 SNHLY, CDR2 FYNNEI. The CDR3 extends over 17 amino acids. Trimming cost V 7 bases and J 0 bases, with 19 bases left between them.